This T cell receptor (beta chain) derives from a study of blood T cells in healthy people across ages. The CDR3 has 15 amino acids. The second PCR ran roughly 7 to 12 cycles with a sample-barcoded 5' primer and J-beta primers. Template switching added a 12-random-nucleotide identifier to every cDNA molecule. In TCRdb, the 5' RACE reads were re-called with MiXCR into one record per CDR3 protein. The repertoire holds almost 800,000 distinct CDR3 sequences, with roughly 60% as singletons. This clonotype has just one count. This receptor was taken from a man aged 25-45 years in good health. Input material: blood. V usage is TRBV21-1 and J usage is TRBJ2-7; TRBD1 is the table's D call and was not checked against the DNA. TRBV21-1 is a pseudogene segment. The CDR3 is CASSTGPPGPYEQYF. CDR3 sequence (DNA): TGTGCCAGCAGCACTGGACCGCCGGGTCCCTACGAGCAGTACTTC.